This T cell receptor beta chain was sequenced during a study of T cell responses to AZD1222 COVID-19 vaccine. Study-wide points: Samples come after the peak T cell response, not at day 14. There were mostly white British donors and more females than males, and clonal diversity was possibly underestimated. Unmutated variant regions are reportedly targeted by nearly half of spike-specific TCRs.

V lost 5 bases and J 8 bases, leaving 16 bases between the germline ends. Per germline, CDR1 SGHAT and CDR2 FQNNGV. The length of the CDR3 is 14 residues. Only in-frame clones appear in the TCRdb table, and some are missing; sequencing was by immunoSEQ multiplex PCR. The profile shows about 150,000 clones, 85% to 95% of them singletons. Regarding this clone: No antigen is known for it.

This clonotype was sampled from an adult in good health. Sequencing used peripheral blood, obtained on day 0 of MenACWY control vaccination. The chain combines TRBV11-2 with TRBJ1-3; tentatively, D is TRBD1 (5 bases). The CDR3 protein is CASSPVAGWYTIYF. CDR3 DNA: TGTGCCAGCAGCCCGGTCGCAGGGTGGTACACCATATATTTT.